Below, 10 T cell receptor beta chains from the same sample are listed, as sequenced in a study of blood T cells in healthy people across ages. With a J-beta primer mix and a sample-barcoded 5' primer, a second PCR ran roughly 6 to 12 cycles. TCRdb reprocessed the 5' RACE reads via MiXCR and lists one record per CDR3 protein. The repertoire holds about 640,000 distinct CDR3 sequences, 58% seen once, with roughly 34% in the top ten. Specimen: blood. The source is a man between 60 and 75 years old in good health.

This chain links TRBV20-1 with TRBJ2-7, with D perhaps assigned TRBD1 or TRBD2 (5 bases each). The CDR3 is 12 amino acids. CDR1 is DFQATT and CDR2 is SNEGSKA in the germline V gene (reference sequence). Deletions cut 4 bases from V and 4 bases from J, with 11 bases between. The CDR3, as DNA: TGCAGTGCTACCGGGACGGTTTACGAGCAGTACTTC. As protein: CSATGTVYEQYF.

There are a few counts of this clonotype. The J gene is TRBJ2-5, the V gene TRBV29-1, with TRBD1 matching 9 bases. Germline loops: CDR1 SQVTM, CDR2 ANQGSEA. V gave up 6 bases and J gave up 11 bases; unmatched junction bases: 13. The CDR3 spans 13 residues. CDR3 coding DNA: TGCAGCGTCGAGATACAGGGGGCGGGGGAGCAGTACTTC. Its protein product is CSVEIQGAGEQYF.

This clonotype has just a few counts. In DNA form, the CDR3 reads TGCGCCAGCAGCGGGGGAGACAATGAGCAGTTCTTC. Protein: CASSGGDNEQFF. The chain couples TRBV5-1 to TRBJ2-1; D may correspond to TRBD1 or TRBD2 (5 bases each). V gave up 4 bases and J gave up 5 bases, with 7 bases separating them. The CDR3 extends over 12 amino acids. Germline V gives CDR1 SGHRS, CDR2 YFSETQ. The full variable domain, in which reference TRBV5-1 and TRBJ2-1 provide the parts outside the CDR3, is KAGVTQTPRYLIKTRGQQVTLSCSPISGHRSVSWYQQTPGQGLQFLFEYFSETQRNKGNFPGRFSGRQFSNSRSEMNVSTLELGDSALYLCASSGGDNEQFFGPGTRLTVL.

The chain carries TRBV6-1 and TRBJ2-1; 12 bases map to TRBD2. Germline CDR1 and CDR2: MNHNS and SASEGT. V was pared by 6 bases and J by 10 bases, with 10 bases of the junction left unmatched. This CDR3 contains 15 residues. The DNA for the CDR3 is TGTGCCAGCAGAGCCCTAGCGGGGGGGCCGGACGAGCAGTTCTTC. Translated, it gives CASRALAGGPDEQFF.

Here the CDR3 reads CASSLGGQGSSGANVLTF. As DNA, the CDR3 is TGTGCCAGCAGCTTAGGCGGACAGGGAAGCTCTGGGGCCAACGTCCTGACTTTC. The chain uses TRBV7-8 and TRBJ2-6; 8 bases match TRBD1. J lost 0 bases, V lost 1 base, and 5 bases had no gene match. Germline CDR1 reads SGHVS; CDR2 reads FQNEAQ. The CDR3 consists of 18 residues.

This chain connects TRBV3-1 to TRBJ2-5; D perhaps matches TRBD1 (6 bases). Trimming left V 3 bases short and J 3 bases short, with 14 bases between. The CDR3 extends over 15 amino acids. The germline gives CDR1 LGHDT, CDR2 YNNKEL (reference sequence). The CDR3 reads CASSQGARAKETQYF. DNA for the CDR3: TGTGCCAGCAGCCAGGGGGCTAGGGCGAAAGAGACCCAGTACTTC.

About this clonotype: A much larger clone sits a single nucleotide away, making a read error possible. The chain links TRBV7-2 to TRBJ2-5, with a weak D call TRBD2 (6 bases). The DNA end is more similar to TRBJ2-1, so the J call may be wrong. The CDR3 runs to 11 residues. CDR1 SGHTA and CDR2 FQGNSA come from the germline V gene. CDR3 nucleotides: TGTGCCAGCAGACTAGCTGAGACCCAGTTCTTC. Translated: CASRLAETQFF.

V and J are TRBV6-1 and TRBJ1-2; possible D gene TRBD1, 5 bases. The CDR3 contains 14 residues. The V end was cut by 1 base, the J end by 2 bases, with 8 bases between. Per the germline V gene, CDR1 is MNHNS and CDR2 is SASEGT. CDR3 residues: CASSEGSGNYGYTF. The CDR3 nucleotides read TGTGCCAGCAGTGAAGGTTCAGGGAACTATGGCTACACCTTC.

With respect to this clonotype: One junction end disagrees with the germline gene, perhaps due to a read error. The V call is TRBV18, the J call TRBJ2-5; the match to TRBD2 covers 14 bases. The CDR3 totals 17 residues. Germline V lookup: CDR1 KGHSH, CDR2 LQKENI. The CDR3: CAGSATSGGGLQETQYF. DNA for the CDR3: TGTGCCGGCTCAGCGACTAGCGGGGGGGGCCTCCAAGAGACCCAGTACTTC.

In regard to this clonotype: A junction end diverges from the germline sequence, so it may reflect a read error. The chain is built from TRBV20-1 and TRBJ2-1; 7 bases are shared with TRBD2. The length of the CDR3 is 15 residues. CDR1 and CDR2 (germline): DFQATT, SNEGSKA (reference sequence). This CDR3 reads CSARVASGSYNGQFF. The CDR3 DNA reads TGCAGTGCTAGAGTGGCTAGCGGTAGCTACAATGGGCAGTTCTTC.